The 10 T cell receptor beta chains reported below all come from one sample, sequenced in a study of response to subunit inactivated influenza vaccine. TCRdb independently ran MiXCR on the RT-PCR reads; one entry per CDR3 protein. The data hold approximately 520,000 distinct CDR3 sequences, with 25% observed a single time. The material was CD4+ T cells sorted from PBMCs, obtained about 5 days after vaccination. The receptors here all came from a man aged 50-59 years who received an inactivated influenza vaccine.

This chain's CDR3 is CASSLITGLNTEAFF. The CDR3 region has the DNA TGTGCCAGCAGCTTAATTACAGGGTTGAACACTGAAGCTTTCTTT. The V and J genes are TRBV7-8 and TRBJ1-1; TRBD1 might be the D (6 bases). Germline V CDR1 and CDR2: SGHVS, FQNEAQ. The CDR3 is 15 amino acids. Between the trimmed V and J ends, which lost 2 bases and 0 bases, there was a span of 10 bases.

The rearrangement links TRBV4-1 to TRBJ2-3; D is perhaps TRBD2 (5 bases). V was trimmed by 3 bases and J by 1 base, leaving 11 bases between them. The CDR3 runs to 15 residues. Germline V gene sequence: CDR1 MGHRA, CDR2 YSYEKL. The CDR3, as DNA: TGCGCCAGCAGCCAGCTACGGGGAGGCACAGATACGCAGTATTTT. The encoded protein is CASSQLRGGTDTQYF.

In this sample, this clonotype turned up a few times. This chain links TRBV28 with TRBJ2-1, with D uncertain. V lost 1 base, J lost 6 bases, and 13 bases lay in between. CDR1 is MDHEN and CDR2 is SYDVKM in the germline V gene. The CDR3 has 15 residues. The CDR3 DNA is TGTGCCAGCAGTTTATTCCCTAGTTCGTTCAATGAGCAGTTCTTC. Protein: CASSLFPSSFNEQFF. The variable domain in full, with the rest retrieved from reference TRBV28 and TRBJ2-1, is DVKVTQSSRYLVKRTGEKVFLECVQDMDHENMFWYRQDPGLGLRLIYFSYDVKMKEKGDIPEGYSVSREKKERFSLILESASTNQTSMYLCASSLFPSSFNEQFFGPGTRLTVL.

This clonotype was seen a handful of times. The chain's CDR3 is CASRYTAGGTASSGGYTF. CDR3 sequence (DNA): TGTGCCAGCAGATACACCGCAGGGGGGACCGCCAGTTCGGGAGGCTACACCTTC. This chain connects TRBV6-5 to TRBJ1-2; TRBD1 aligns across 7 bases. The CDR3 is 18 residues long. Trimming took 6 bases from V and 8 from J; bases not matched to a gene: 24. CDR1 is MNHEY and CDR2 is SVGAGI in the germline V gene.

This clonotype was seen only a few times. The CDR3 is CASSTGQGLGYLIFSNQPQHF. The CDR3 DNA is TGTGCCAGCAGCACAGGACAGGGTCTCGGTTACCTAATCTTTAGCAATCAGCCCCAGCATTTT. The gene calls are TRBV21-1 and TRBJ1-5; the table's TRBD1 call for D was not verified on the DNA. TRBV21-1 is noted as a pseudogene. This CDR3 has 21 amino acids.

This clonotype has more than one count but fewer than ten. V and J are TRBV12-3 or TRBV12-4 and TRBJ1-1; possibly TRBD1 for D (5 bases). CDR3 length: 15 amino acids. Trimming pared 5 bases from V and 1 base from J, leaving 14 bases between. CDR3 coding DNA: TGTGCCAGCAGTCCAACCGGGACGGCGAACACTGAAGCTTTCTTT. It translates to CASSPTGTANTEAFF.

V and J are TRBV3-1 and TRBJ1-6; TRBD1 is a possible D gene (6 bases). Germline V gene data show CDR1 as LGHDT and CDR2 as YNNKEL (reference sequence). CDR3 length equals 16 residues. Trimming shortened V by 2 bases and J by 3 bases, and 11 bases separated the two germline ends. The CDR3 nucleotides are TGTGCCAGCAGCCAAATACAGGGAAGCTATAATTCACCCCTCCACTTT. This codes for CASSQIQGSYNSPLHF.

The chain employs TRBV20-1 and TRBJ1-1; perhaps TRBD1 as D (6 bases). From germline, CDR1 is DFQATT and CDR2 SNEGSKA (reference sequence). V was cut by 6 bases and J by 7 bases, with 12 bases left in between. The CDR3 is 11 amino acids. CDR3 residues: CSAQQGGEAFF. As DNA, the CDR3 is TGCAGTGCGCAGCAAGGGGGTGAAGCTTTCTTT.

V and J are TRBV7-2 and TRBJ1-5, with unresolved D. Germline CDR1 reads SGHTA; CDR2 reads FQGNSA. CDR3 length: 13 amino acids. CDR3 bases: TGTGACCTAGAGCAGGTTAGCAATCAGCCCCAGCATTTT. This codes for CDLEQVSNQPQHF.

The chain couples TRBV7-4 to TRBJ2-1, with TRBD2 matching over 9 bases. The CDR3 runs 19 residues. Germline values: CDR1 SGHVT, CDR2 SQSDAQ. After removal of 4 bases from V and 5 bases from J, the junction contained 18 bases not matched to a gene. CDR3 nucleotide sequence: TGTGCCAGCAGCTCGACTAGCGGAGGACGTTCCGGGGCCAACAATGAGCAGTTCTTC. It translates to CASSSTSGGRSGANNEQFF. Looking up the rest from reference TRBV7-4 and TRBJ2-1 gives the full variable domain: GAGVSQSPRYKVAKRGRDVALRCDSISGHVTLYWYRQTLGQGSEVLTYSQSDAQRDKSGRPSGRFSAERPERSVSTLKIQRTEQGDSAVYLCASSSTSGGRSGANNEQFFGPGTRLTVL.